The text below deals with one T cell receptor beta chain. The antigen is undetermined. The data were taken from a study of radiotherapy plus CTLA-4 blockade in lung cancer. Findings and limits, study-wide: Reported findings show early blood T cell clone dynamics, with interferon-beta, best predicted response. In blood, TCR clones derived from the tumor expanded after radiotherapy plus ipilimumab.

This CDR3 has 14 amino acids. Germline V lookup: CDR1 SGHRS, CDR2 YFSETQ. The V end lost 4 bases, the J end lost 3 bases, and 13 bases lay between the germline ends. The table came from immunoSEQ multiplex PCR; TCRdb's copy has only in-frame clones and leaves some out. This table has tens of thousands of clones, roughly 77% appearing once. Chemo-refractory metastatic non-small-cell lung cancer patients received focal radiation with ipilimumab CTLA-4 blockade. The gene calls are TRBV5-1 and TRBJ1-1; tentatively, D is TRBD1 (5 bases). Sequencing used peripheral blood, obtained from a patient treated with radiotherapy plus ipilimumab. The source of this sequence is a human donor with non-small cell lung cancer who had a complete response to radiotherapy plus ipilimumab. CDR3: CASSGTGFDTEAFF. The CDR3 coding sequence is TGCGCCAGCAGCGGAACAGGATTTGACACTGAAGCTTTCTTT.